This is a list of T cell receptor beta chains from one sample in a study of glioma-infiltrating T cells after dendritic cell vaccination. Sequenced by immunoSEQ multiplex PCR; TCRdb stores in-frame clones only, minus some. The data show more than 70,000 clones, around 90% seen once. Sequenced here: blood, sampled after dendritic cell vaccination. Receptors were obtained from a human donor with glioblastoma. Each CDR3 is given with its conserved first and last residue. A D gene is named only where the DNA matches it firmly. Only part of the rows carry a size: once, few, many, or a class if the clone is expanded.

V: TRBV9; J: TRBJ1-2; D: .; size: .; DNA: TGTGCCAGCACCAAGGACGGGGGTAACTATGGCTACACCTTC; CDR3: CASTKDGGNYGYTF
V: TRBV2; J: TRBJ1-1; D: TRBD1; size: .; DNA: TGTGCCAGCAGTGGCCTTGGCAGGGGGCCCACTGAAGCTTTCTTT; CDR3: CASSGLGRGPTEAFF
V: TRBV5-4; J: TRBJ2-4; D: .; size: .; DNA: TGTGCCAGCAGCTTGGACAGCAAAAACATTCAGTACTTC; CDR3: CASSLDSKNIQYF
V: TRBV4-1; J: TRBJ1-2; D: TRBD1; size: .; DNA: TGCGCCAGCCACTCGATCCAGGGGGCGAGGTGGGATGGCTACACCTTC; CDR3: CASHSIQGARWDGYTF
V: TRBV18; J: TRBJ1-2; D: TRBD1; size: .; DNA: TGTGCCAGCTACCGGACAGGGGGCCCCGGCTACACCTTC; CDR3: CASYRTGGPGYTF
V: TRBV23-1; J: TRBJ2-1; D: TRBD2; size: .; DNA: TGCGCCAGCGTTTCTAGCGGGACCTCCTACAATGAGCAGTTCTTC; CDR3: CASVSSGTSYNEQFF
V: TRBV10-1; J: TRBJ2-3; D: .; size: .; DNA: TGCGCCAATCCGGAGGCTCCCACAGATACGCAGTATTTT; CDR3: CANPEAPTDTQYF
V: TRBV19; J: TRBJ1-5; D: .; size: .; DNA: TGTGCCAGTAGGGGCCTACCGAATCAGCCCCAGCATTTT; CDR3: CASRGLPNQPQHF
V: TRBV29-1; J: TRBJ2-3; D: TRBD1; size: .; DNA: TGCAGCGCTCTAGGGACAGGCGGAGATACGCAGTATTTT; CDR3: CSALGTGGDTQYF
V: TRBV6-4; J: TRBJ2-3; D: TRBD2; size: .; DNA: TGTGCCAGCAGTGGACGGGAGGGAGATACGCAGTATTTT; CDR3: CASSGREGDTQYF
V: TRBV19; J: TRBJ1-1; D: .; size: .; DNA: TGTGCCAGTAGTATGGGGCGAGAAAACACTGAAGCTTTCTTT; CDR3: CASSMGRENTEAFF
V: TRBV7-2; J: TRBJ2-1; D: .; size: .; DNA: TGTGCCAGCAAAGGGGATTCCTACAATGAGCAGTTCTTC; CDR3: CASKGDSYNEQFF
V: TRBV12-5; J: TRBJ1-1; D: TRBD1; size: .; DNA: TGTGCTAGTGGTTTGGTCTCGACAGGGGGCACTGAAGCTTTCTTT; CDR3: CASGLVSTGGTEAFF
V: TRBV10-3; J: TRBJ2-7; D: TRBD1; size: .; DNA: TGTGCCACGGAGGATCGACAGGGTGGTTACTTC; CDR3: CATEDRQGGYF
V: TRBV30; J: TRBJ2-1; D: TRBD2; size: .; DNA: TGTGCCTGGAATCGGGAGGGGACATACAATGAGCAGTTCTTC; CDR3: CAWNREGTYNEQFF
V: TRBV7-2; J: TRBJ2-3; D: TRBD2; size: .; DNA: TGTGCCAGCAGCTTACTAGCGGGGATGACAGATACGCAGTATTTT; CDR3: CASSLLAGMTDTQYF
V: TRBV28; J: TRBJ1-4; D: TRBD1; size: .; DNA: TGTGCCAGCAGTCCCCCGGGACAGGGGGGGGTAGGTGATGAAAAACTGTTTTTT; CDR3: CASSPPGQGGVGDEKLFF
V: TRBV6-1; J: TRBJ1-5; D: TRBD1; size: .; DNA: TGTGCCAGCAGACGGACAGGGCCCAATCAGCCCCAGCATTTT; CDR3: CASRRTGPNQPQHF
V: TRBV7-2; J: TRBJ2-2; D: .; size: once; DNA: TGTGCCAGCAGCCCCAGGCCCGTTGGCACCGGGGAGCTGTTTTTT; CDR3: CASSPRPVGTGELFF
V: TRBV7-6; J: TRBJ2-3; D: .; size: .; DNA: TGTGCCAGCAGCCAGCAGGGCAGCACAGATACGCAGTATTTT; CDR3: CASSQQGSTDTQYF
V: TRBV6-1; J: TRBJ1-4; D: TRBD1; size: .; DNA: TGTGCCAGCAGTGTACTCCAGGGGGATATGGCTAATGAAAAACTGTTTTTT; CDR3: CASSVLQGDMANEKLFF
V: TRBV5-5; J: TRBJ2-7; D: .; size: once; DNA: TGTGCCAGCAGTCCTTTAGGTAGGGGTGAGCAGTACTTC; CDR3: CASSPLGRGEQYF
V: TRBV6-5; J: TRBJ2-7; D: TRBD2; size: .; DNA: TGTGCCAGCAGTTCCGGACTAGCGGGCAGCTACGAGCAGTACTTC; CDR3: CASSSGLAGSYEQYF
V: TRBV5-6; J: TRBJ1-3; D: .; size: .; DNA: TGTGCCAGCAGCTTGTTAGGGCAGACTAGAAACACCATATATTTT; CDR3: CASSLLGQTRNTIYF
V: TRBV11-3; J: TRBJ2-7; D: .; size: .; DNA: TGTGCCAGCAGCTCGAGGACTGGCTACGAGCAGTACTTC; CDR3: CASSSRTGYEQYF
V: TRBV6-5; J: TRBJ2-7; D: .; size: .; DNA: TGTGCCAGCACGCAGGGGCCCTCCTACGAGCAGTACTTC; CDR3: CASTQGPSYEQYF
V: TRBV5-4; J: TRBJ2-6; D: TRBD1; size: .; DNA: TGTGCCAGCACCTTGGGGGACAGGGGGCTTATTGGGGCCAACGTCCTGACTTTC; CDR3: CASTLGDRGLIGANVLTF
V: TRBV6-5; J: TRBJ2-1; D: TRBD2; size: .; DNA: TGTGCCGGGTTGACTAGCGGCTACAATGAGCAGTTCTTC; CDR3: CAGLTSGYNEQFF
V: TRBV10-1; J: TRBJ2-7; D: TRBD1; size: .; DNA: TGCGCAACCTCCCGAGGGGGACAGGGGATCGAGCAGTACTTC; CDR3: CATSRGGQGIEQYF
V: TRBV6-1; J: TRBJ2-1; D: TRBD2; size: .; DNA: TGTGCCAGTACTTTAGGGAGGGCCTCCTACAATGAGCAGTTCTTC; CDR3: CASTLGRASYNEQFF
V: TRBV10-3; J: TRBJ2-3; D: TRBD1; size: .; DNA: TGTGCCATCAGCTTACAGGGGGATACGCAGTATTTT; CDR3: CAISLQGDTQYF
V: TRBV5-1; J: TRBJ2-2; D: .; size: .; DNA: TGCGCCAGCAGCTTGGAAGACAGGGGAGGGACCGGGGAGCTGTTTTTT; CDR3: CASSLEDRGGTGELFF
V: TRBV4-1; J: TRBJ2-3; D: TRBD1; size: .; DNA: TGCGCCAGCAGCCCGACAGGGGGTACGAGAGATACGCAGTATTTT; CDR3: CASSPTGGTRDTQYF
V: TRBV7-2; J: TRBJ1-4; D: TRBD1; size: .; DNA: TGTGCCAGCAGCCCGACAGGGGGAAGCGAAAAACTGTTTTTT; CDR3: CASSPTGGSEKLFF